This T cell receptor (beta chain) was sequenced during a study of blood T cell repertoires in COVID-19. Data came from immunoSEQ multiplex PCR; TCRdb stores just in-frame clones and leaves some out. There are under 250,000 clones in the sample; around 88% occur only once, and roughly 2.8% lies in the top ten. Trimming took off 4 bases at V and 9 bases at J, with 22 bases between the two ends. The CDR3 totals 15 residues. Germline assignment: CDR1 SGDLS and CDR2 YYNGEE. The sequencing sample was made of peripheral blood. This TCR derives from a man in his fifties with active or convalescent COVID-19. The genes are TRBV9 and TRBJ1-2; D is possibly TRBD1 (6 bases). The CDR3 sequence: CASSPMESGGWSYTF. The CDR3 DNA follows: TGTGCCAGCAGCCCGATGGAGTCGGGGGGCTGGAGCTACACCTTC.